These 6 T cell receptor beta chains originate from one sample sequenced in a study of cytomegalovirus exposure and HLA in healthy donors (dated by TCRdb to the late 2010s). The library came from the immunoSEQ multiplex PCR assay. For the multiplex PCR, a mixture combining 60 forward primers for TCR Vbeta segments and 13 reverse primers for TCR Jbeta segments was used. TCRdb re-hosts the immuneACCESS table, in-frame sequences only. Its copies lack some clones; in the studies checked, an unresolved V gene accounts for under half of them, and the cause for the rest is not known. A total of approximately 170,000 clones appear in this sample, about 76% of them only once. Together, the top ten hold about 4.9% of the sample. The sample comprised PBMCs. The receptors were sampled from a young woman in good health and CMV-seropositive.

DNA for the CDR3: TGTGCCACCTCTCGGACGGGGGGCTACACCTTC. Translation gives CATSRTGGYTF. This sequence joins TRBV2 and TRBJ1-2; no clear D. V was clipped by 10 bases and J by 8 bases, with 14 bases between them. The germline V gene encodes CDR1 SNHLY and CDR2 FYNNEI. This CDR3 has 11 residues.

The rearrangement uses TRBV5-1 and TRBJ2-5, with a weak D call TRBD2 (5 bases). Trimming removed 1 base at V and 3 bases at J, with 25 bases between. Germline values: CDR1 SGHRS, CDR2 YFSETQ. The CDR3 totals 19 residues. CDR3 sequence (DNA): TGCGCCAGCAGCTTGTTGGGAGTGCTAGCTGGAGCGAATAAAGAGACCCAGTACTTC. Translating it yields CASSLLGVLAGANKETQYF.

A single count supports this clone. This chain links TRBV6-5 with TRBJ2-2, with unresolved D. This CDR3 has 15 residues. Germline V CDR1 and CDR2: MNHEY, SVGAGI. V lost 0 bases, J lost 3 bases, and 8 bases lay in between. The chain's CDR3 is CASSYSSPHTGELFF. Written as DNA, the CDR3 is TGTGCCAGCAGTTACTCCTCCCCCCACACCGGGGAGCTGTTTTTT.

CDR3 sequence reads: CASTGPGVTEAFF. CDR3 DNA: TGTGCCAGCACAGGCCCCGGTGTAACTGAAGCTTTCTTT. The rearrangement uses TRBV6-5 and TRBJ1-1; D is ambiguous. V was pared by 7 bases and J by 5 bases, with 14 bases between. The CDR3 is made up of 13 amino acids. In germline, CDR1 is MNHEY, CDR2 SVGAGI.

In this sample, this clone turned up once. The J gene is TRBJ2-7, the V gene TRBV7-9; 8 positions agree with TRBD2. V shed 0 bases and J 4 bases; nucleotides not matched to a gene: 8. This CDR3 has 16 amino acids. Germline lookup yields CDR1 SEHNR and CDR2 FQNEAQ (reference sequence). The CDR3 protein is CASSLAGGDARYEQYF. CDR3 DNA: TGTGCCAGCAGCTTAGCCGGGGGGGACGCAAGGTACGAGCAGTACTTC.

This chain's CDR3 is CATINDRVLNQPQHF. CDR3 bases: TGTGCCACCATAAATGACAGGGTACTCAATCAGCCCCAGCATTTT. The J gene is TRBJ1-5, the V gene TRBV6-1; 7 positions agree with TRBD1. After removal of 10 bases from V and 3 bases from J, the junction contained 12 bases not matched to a gene. Germline V gene sequence: CDR1 MNHNS, CDR2 SASEGT. CDR3 size: 15 residues.